The rows below give T cell receptor beta chains drawn from one sample of a study of blood T cells in healthy people across ages. TCRdb called the 5' RACE reads again in MiXCR, with one record for every CDR3 protein. The sample carries approximately 1,700,000 distinct CDR3 sequences, roughly 43% recorded once. The material sequenced was blood. The receptors shown here come from a human donor in good health. CDR3s include the opening cysteine and the closing phenylalanine or tryptophan. A D gene is named only where the DNA matches it firmly. Clone size is given for some rows only: seen once, a few or many times, or a class if the clone is expanded.

D gene	V gene	clone size	J gene	CDR3 protein	CDR3 DNA
TRBD1	TRBV12-3/TRBV12-4	-	TRBJ1-2	CASSSTGGLWGYTF	TGTGCCAGCAGTTCCACAGGGGGCCTTTGGGGCTACACCTTC
-	TRBV19	-	TRBJ1-1	CASSVIELDSSSEAFF	TGTGCCAGTAGTGTAATCGAACTTGATAGTTCCTCTGAAGCTTTCTTT
-	TRBV29-1	-	TRBJ1-1	CSADGGVTEAFF	TGCAGCGCGGATGGGGGGGTCACTGAAGCTTTCTTT
-	TRBV6-7	-	TRBJ1-1	CAGSSREYLEAFF	TGCGCCGGCAGTTCCAGGGAATACCTTGAAGCTTTCTTT
-	TRBV20-1	-	TRBJ2-1	CSATPMERPVNEQFF	TGCAGTGCCACCCCTATGGAGCGCCCTGTCAATGAGCAGTTCTTC
TRBD1	TRBV28	-	TRBJ1-2	CASSTRVWDSKANYGYTF	TGTGCCAGCAGTACCCGGGTTTGGGACAGCAAGGCTAACTATGGCTACACCTTC
-	TRBV29-1	many	TRBJ1-1	CSVGGGNTEAFF	TGCAGCGTTGGCGGGGGGAACACTGAAGCTTTCTTT
-	TRBV29-1	many	TRBJ1-2	CSVRGYGYTF	TGCAGCGTACGGGGGTATGGCTACACCTTC
-	TRBV12-3/TRBV12-4	few	TRBJ1-2	CASSWDTGTYGYTF	TGTGCCAGCAGCTGGGACACTGGGACCTATGGCTACACCTTC
TRBD1	TRBV4-3	-	TRBJ1-1	CASSQQYGTGVEDTEAFF	TGCGCCAGCAGCCAGCAGTACGGGACAGGGGTTGAGGACACTGAAGCTTTCTTT
-	TRBV20-1	-	TRBJ1-4	CSAMAGPNEKLFF	TGCAGTGCTATGGCGGGGCCTAATGAAAAACTGTTTTTT
TRBD1	TRBV24-1	-	TRBJ2-2	CATSEPGQEINTGERFF	TGTGCCACCAGTGAACCGGGACAGGAGATTAACACCGGGGAGCGGTTTTTT
-	TRBV28	-	TRBJ2-6	CASREGRPSGANVLTF	TGTGCCAGCAGGGAGGGACGTCCCTCTGGGGCCAACGTCCTGACTTTC
-	TRBV20-1	many	TRBJ2-7	CSARIGFDEQYF	TGCAGTGCTAGAATAGGCTTCGACGAGCAGTACTTC
-	TRBV28	-	TRBJ1-4	CASSSPWGTEKLFF	TGTGCCAGCAGTTCCCCGTGGGGGACTGAAAAACTGTTTTTT
-	TRBV5-1	-	TRBJ2-7	CASSPGTVSSYEQYF	TGCGCCAGCAGCCCCGGGACTGTGAGCTCCTACGAGCAGTACTTC
-	TRBV2	-	TRBJ1-5	CASGELGPQNQPQHF	TGTGCCAGCGGTGAGTTGGGACCTCAGAATCAGCCCCAGCATTTT
-	TRBV6-6	-	TRBJ1-1	CASSPRPQGTEAFF	TGTGCCAGCAGTCCGAGACCCCAGGGTACTGAAGCTTTCTTT
-	TRBV6-4	-	TRBJ2-1	CASSGSIASPQFF	TGTGCCAGCAGTGGCTCGATAGCCTCCCCGCAGTTCTTC
-	TRBV20-1	-	TRBJ1-1	CSAVPRIEAFF	TGCAGTGCTGTTCCCCGGATAGAAGCTTTCTTT
TRBD1	TRBV9	-	TRBJ2-3	CASSETTGGGADTQYF	TGTGCCAGCAGCGAGACCACAGGGGGAGGTGCAGATACGCAGTATTTT
-	TRBV29-1	-	TRBJ2-5	CSVEEEGETQYF	TGCAGCGTTGAAGAGGAGGGGGAGACCCAGTACTTC
-	TRBV7-8	few	TRBJ2-5	CASIQDLQETQYF	TGTGCCAGCATTCAGGACTTGCAAGAGACCCAGTACTTC
TRBD1	TRBV5-4	once	TRBJ2-2	CASSPRGQTGAGELFF	TGTGCCAGCAGCCCCCGCGGCCAGACAGGGGCCGGGGAGCTGTTTTTT
-	TRBV7-9	-	TRBJ1-2	CASSQKGGEGYGYTF	TGTGCCAGCAGCCAGAAGGGCGGGGAAGGTTATGGCTACACCTTC
-	TRBV15	few	TRBJ1-2	CAIRTVGGYTF	TGTGCCATCCGGACAGTTGGTGGCTACACCTTC
TRBD1	TRBV6-6	many	TRBJ2-3	CASSPRGPSTDTQYF	TGTGCCAGCAGCCCAAGGGGGCCTAGCACAGATACGCAGTATTTT
-	TRBV7-2	-	TRBJ1-4	CASSRRGTTNEKLFF	TGTGCCAGCAGCAGGAGGGGAACAACTAATGAAAAACTGTTTTTT
-	TRBV6-5	few	TRBJ2-4	CASSYNGGRPKNIQYF	TGTGCCAGCAGTTACAATGGAGGGCGGCCCAAAAACATTCAGTACTTC
-	TRBV6-1	few	TRBJ2-7	CASNPRGPGRSYEQYF	TGTGCCAGCAACCCACGAGGGCCAGGGCGCTCCTACGAGCAGTACTTC
-	TRBV4-1	-	TRBJ2-5	CASSQRLDRETQYF	TGCGCCAGCAGCCAACGGCTTGACCGAGAGACCCAGTACTTC
-	TRBV12-3/TRBV12-4	-	TRBJ2-3	CASSLSPQGSTDTQYF	TGTGCCAGCAGCCTTAGCCCCCAGGGCAGCACAGATACGCAGTATTTT
-	TRBV29-1	-	TRBJ2-3	CGARYGGTDTQYF	TGCGGCGCCCGATATGGGGGCACAGATACGCAGTATTTT
-	TRBV18	few	TRBJ1-2	CASSPSGSSYGYTF	TGTGCCAGCTCACCCTCGGGATCTAGCTATGGCTACACCTTC
TRBD1	TRBV4-3	-	TRBJ2-6	CASSPRQGRPGANVLTF	TGCGCCAGCAGCCCCCGACAGGGTCGCCCTGGGGCCAACGTCCTGACTTTC
TRBD1	TRBV4-3	-	TRBJ1-2	CASSQDIGTGADNYGYTF	TGCGCCAGCAGCCAAGATATTGGGACAGGGGCTGATAACTATGGCTACACCTTC
-	TRBV5-1	many	TRBJ2-7	CASSPYLQVATYEQYF	TGCGCCAGCAGCCCCTATTTACAGGTGGCAACCTACGAGCAGTACTTC
TRBD1	TRBV20-1	few	TRBJ2-7	CSALGQGGDEQYF	TGCAGTGCTCTGGGACAGGGGGGCGACGAGCAGTACTTC
-	TRBV15	few	TRBJ1-5	CATSRVRSLGSNQPQHF	TGTGCCACCAGCAGAGTACGTAGTTTAGGGAGCAATCAGCCCCAGCATTTT
-	TRBV29-1	many	TRBJ1-1	CSVVGVPNTEAFF	TGCAGCGTTGTGGGGGTCCCGAACACTGAAGCTTTCTTT
TRBD1	TRBV27	-	TRBJ1-2	CASSYTGAYGYTF	TGTGCCAGCAGCTATACAGGGGCCTATGGCTACACCTTC
TRBD1	TRBV6-5	many	TRBJ2-3	CASSRPPDRADTQYF	TGTGCCAGCAGCCGCCCGCCGGACAGGGCCGATACGCAGTATTTT
-	TRBV3-1	-	TRBJ2-1	CASSQAGGGQFF	TGTGCCAGCAGCCAAGCTGGGGGAGGGCAGTTCTTC
-	TRBV4-1	-	TRBJ2-3	CAGSQDPDSTDTQYF	TGCGCCGGCAGCCAGGACCCGGACTCTACAGATACGCAGTATTTT
-	TRBV15	few	TRBJ1-2	CATSRAAGQGSPGYTF	TGTGCCACCAGCAGAGCCGCCGGCCAGGGGAGTCCTGGCTACACCTTC
-	TRBV28	-	TRBJ2-5	CASSLGGGQPETQYF	TGTGCCAGCAGTTTGGGGGGGGGACAGCCAGAGACCCAGTACTTC
-	TRBV6-6	few	TRBJ1-1	CASSRGGLPTEAFF	TGTGCCAGCAGCCGCGGAGGGCTTCCCACTGAAGCTTTCTTT
TRBD1	TRBV27	-	TRBJ2-1	CASSLGRGRVDSYNEQFF	TGTGCCAGCAGTTTGGGCAGGGGGCGGGTTGACTCCTACAATGAGCAGTTCTTC